This TCR beta chain is from a study of blood T cell repertoires in COVID-19. Sequencing was performed with immunoSEQ multiplex PCR; in TCRdb, only in-frame clones are kept and a portion is missing. There are over 100,000 clones in the sample; nearly 70% occur only once, and approximately 2% lies in the top ten. There are 17 residues in the CDR3. Germline V gives CDR1 MNHEY, CDR2 SMNVEV (reference sequence). V was clipped by 2 bases and J by 5 bases; unmatched bases: 4. The V call is TRBV27, the J call TRBJ2-2; 14 nucleotides align to TRBD2. This TCR came from a woman in her seventies with acute or convalescent COVID-19. Sample: peripheral blood. This CDR3 is CASSLNRLAGGTGELFF. CDR3 coding DNA: TGTGCCAGCAGTTTAAACCGACTAGCGGGAGGGACCGGGGAGCTGTTTTTT.